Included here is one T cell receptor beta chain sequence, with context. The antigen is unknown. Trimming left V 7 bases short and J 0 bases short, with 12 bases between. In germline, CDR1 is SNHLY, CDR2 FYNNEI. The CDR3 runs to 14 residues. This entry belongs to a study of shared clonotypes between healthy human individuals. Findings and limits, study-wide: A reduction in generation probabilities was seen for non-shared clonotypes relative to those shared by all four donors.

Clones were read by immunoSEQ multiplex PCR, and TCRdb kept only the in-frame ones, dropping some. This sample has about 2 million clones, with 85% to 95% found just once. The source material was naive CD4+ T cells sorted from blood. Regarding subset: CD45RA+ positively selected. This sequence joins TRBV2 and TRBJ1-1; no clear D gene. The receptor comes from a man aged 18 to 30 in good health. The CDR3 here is CASKPLVLNTEAFF. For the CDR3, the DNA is TGTGCCAGCAAGCCCTTAGTGTTGAACACTGAAGCTTTCTTT.